These 30 T cell receptor beta chains originate from one sample sequenced in a study of blood T cell repertoires in COVID-19. The repertoire was sequenced with immunoSEQ multiplex PCR; TCRdb's copy has only in-frame clones and lacks some. The sample lists approximately 190,000 clones; about 86% were seen once. Sample: PBMCs or T cells enriched from blood (not recorded which). The receptors come from a woman aged 40 to 50 in a cohort exposed to, infected with or recovered from COVID-19 (not recorded which).

J is TRBJ1-1 and V is TRBV7-9; possibly TRBD1 for D (6 bases). The CDR3 runs to 15 residues. V was clipped by 2 bases and J by 2 bases, with 12 bases between them. CDR1 and CDR2 (germline): SEHNR, FQNEAQ (reference sequence). This CDR3 reads CASSLLGQHNTEAFF. Here the CDR3 DNA reads TGTGCCAGCAGCTTACTTGGACAGCACAACACTGAAGCTTTCTTT.

The chain has TRBV10-3 and TRBJ2-2; 14 bases line up with TRBD2. Losses at the gene ends were 4 bases for V and 7 bases for J; bases not matched to a gene: 5. The CDR3 covers 16 residues. Looked up from germline, CDR1 is ENHRY and CDR2 is SYGVKD. In DNA form, the CDR3 reads TGTGCCATCAGTGGACTAGCGGGAGGGCGAATCGGGGAGCTGTTTTTT. The encoded protein is CAISGLAGGRIGELFF.

This chain links TRBV7-7 with TRBJ1-4; 9 nucleotides match TRBD1. Germline V CDR1 and CDR2: SSHAT, FNYEAQ (reference sequence). V lost 8 bases and J lost 5; bases outside the gene matches: 9. The CDR3 is 15 amino acids. The CDR3 region has the DNA TGTGCCAGCCTTGAAGGACAGGGGATAAATGAAAAACTGTTTTTT. This encodes CASLEGQGINEKLFF.

This rearrangement joins TRBV29-1 to TRBJ1-2; 7 bases agree with TRBD1. Trimming removed 6 bases from V and 4 bases from J; junction bases left unmatched: 5. From germline, CDR1 is SQVTM and CDR2 ANQGSEA. The CDR3 has 12 amino acids. This CDR3 reads CSVRQGSYGYTF. The CDR3 nucleotides are TGCAGCGTAAGACAGGGATCCTATGGCTACACCTTC.

This clone turned up a few times. J is TRBJ1-1 and V is TRBV5-1; D is uncertain. Germline loops: CDR1 SGHRS, CDR2 YFSETQ. CDR3 length: 15 amino acids. The V and J ends lost 2 bases and 0 bases respectively, with 11 bases between them. The CDR3 DNA reads TGCGCCAGCAGCTTTGGGCACTTCATGAACACTGAAGCTTTCTTT. Translating it yields CASSFGHFMNTEAFF.

J is TRBJ1-6 and V is TRBV9, with 8 bases matching TRBD1. The junction had 4 bases not matched to a gene; V was cut back by 4 bases and J by 7 bases. Germline CDR1 is SGDLS and CDR2 is YYNGEE. The CDR3 is 14 residues long. The CDR3 is CASSPTGENSPLHF. DNA of the CDR3: TGTGCCAGCAGCCCGACAGGGGAGAATTCACCCCTCCACTTT. Drawing the rest from reference TRBV9 and TRBJ1-6, the complete variable domain is DSGVTQTPKHLITATGQRVTLRCSPRSGDLSVYWYQQSLDQGLQFLIQYYNGEERAKGNILERFSAQQFPDLHSELNLSSLELGDSALYFCASSPTGENSPLHFGNGTRLTVT.

The chain carries TRBV28 and TRBJ2-7, with D perhaps TRBD1 (5 bases). The CDR3 totals 16 residues. Trimming removed 2 bases from V and 0 bases from J, with 14 bases in between. Germline V CDR1 and CDR2: MDHEN, SYDVKM. This chain's CDR3 is CASSLAQQTVSYEQYF. As DNA, the CDR3 is TGTGCCAGCAGTTTAGCCCAACAGACAGTCTCCTACGAGCAGTACTTC.

The rearrangement uses TRBV9 and TRBJ2-5, with 9 positions matching TRBD2. The length of the CDR3 is 15 residues. CDR1 SGDLS and CDR2 YYNGEE come from the germline V gene. The J segment lost 1 base and the V segment lost 3 bases, leaving 4 bases of the junction unmatched. DNA of the CDR3: TGTGCCAGCAGCGCCTCGACTAGCGGCCAAGAGACCCAGTACTTC. As protein: CASSASTSGQETQYF.

The rearrangement uses TRBV19 and TRBJ2-3; possible D gene TRBD2, 5 bases. Germline V lookup: CDR1 LNHDA, CDR2 SQIVND (reference sequence). This CDR3 has 15 amino acids. V dropped 5 bases and J dropped 1 base, with 13 bases sitting between them. Here the CDR3 reads CASSAQRLRTDTQYF. CDR3 nucleotide sequence: TGTGCCAGTAGTGCTCAGCGGTTACGCACAGATACGCAGTATTTT.

This chain joins TRBV7-8 and TRBJ1-6; 9 bases are shared with TRBD1. CDR3 size: 16 residues. Germline V gives CDR1 SGHVS, CDR2 FQNEAQ. V trimming: 3 bases; J trimming: 6 bases; junction bases outside the gene matches: 6. As DNA, the CDR3 is TGTGCCAGCAGCTTTATCCTGGGACAGGGTAATTCACCCCTCCACTTT. As protein: CASSFILGQGNSPLHF.

The chain has TRBV28 and TRBJ1-4; the D is unclear. Trimming pared 8 bases from V and 7 bases from J, leaving 5 bases between. Germline V CDR1 and CDR2: MDHEN, SYDVKM. The CDR3 has 10 residues. Here the CDR3 reads CASLGEKLFF. DNA for the CDR3: TGTGCCAGCCTCGGTGAAAAACTGTTTTTT.

This rearrangement joins TRBV7-9 to TRBJ2-7; 12 positions agree with TRBD1. V lost 5 bases, J lost 4 bases, and 9 bases stayed unmatched. Germline V CDR1 and CDR2: SEHNR, FQNEAQ (reference sequence). The CDR3 runs 16 residues. The CDR3 loop is CASSPPGQGAVYEQYF. For the CDR3, the DNA is TGTGCCAGCAGCCCACCGGGACAGGGGGCTGTTTACGAGCAGTACTTC. Together with reference TRBV7-9 and TRBJ2-7, the CDR3 gives the full variable domain: DTGVSQNPRHKITKRGQNVTFRCDPISEHNRLYWYRQTLGQGPEFLTYFQNEAQLEKSRLLSDRFSAERPKGSFSTLEIQRTEQGDSAMYLCASSPPGQGAVYEQYFGPGTRLTVT.

The rearrangement joins TRBV6-5 to TRBJ1-2; D gene ambiguous. The CDR3 contains 14 residues. Trimming cost V 1 base and J 1 base, with 7 bases left between them. Germline CDR1 reads MNHEY; CDR2 reads SVGAGI. CDR3 sequence reads: CASSYLRGNYGYTF. The CDR3, as DNA: TGTGCCAGCAGTTACTTACGGGGTAACTATGGCTACACCTTC.

The rearrangement uses TRBV7-9 and TRBJ1-2; 7 bases map to TRBD1. Losses at the gene ends were 0 bases for V and 5 bases for J; bases not matched to a gene: 9. CDR1 and CDR2 (germline): SEHNR, FQNEAQ (reference sequence). The CDR3 is 16 amino acids. DNA of the CDR3: TGTGCCAGCAGCTTAGCTTTACAGGGGCCTGGGTATGGCTACACCTTC. As protein: CASSLALQGPGYGYTF.

V and J are TRBV29-1 and TRBJ2-1, with D perhaps TRBD2 (6 bases). Trimming took off 1 base at V and 9 bases at J, with 22 bases between the two ends. This CDR3 has 16 residues. In germline, CDR1 is SQVTM, CDR2 ANQGSEA. CDR3 amino acids: CSVEGSAGSYLVEQFF. CDR3 coding DNA: TGCAGCGTTGAAGGGTCGGCGGGGAGCTATTTGGTTGAGCAGTTCTTC.

The gene calls are TRBV5-1 and TRBJ2-1; 12 positions match TRBD2. Germline loops: CDR1 SGHRS, CDR2 YFSETQ. The CDR3 consists of 17 residues. J was trimmed by 8 bases and V by 4 bases; bases with no gene match: 13. CDR3 residues: CASSTGLAGLKRDEQFF. Written as DNA, the CDR3 is TGCGCCAGCAGCACCGGACTAGCGGGGCTGAAAAGGGATGAGCAGTTCTTC.

The chain links TRBV4-1 to TRBJ1-2; D unclear. CDR3 length: 14 residues. The V gene lost 1 base and the J gene lost 7 bases, with 13 bases spanning the gap. CDR1 is MGHRA and CDR2 is YSYEKL in the germline V gene. DNA of the CDR3: TGCGCCAGCAGCCAAGGTTACAGTGGCATTGGCTACACCTTC. Protein: CASSQGYSGIGYTF.

This chain joins TRBV5-3 and TRBJ2-1, with 12 bases matching TRBD2. TRBV5-3 carries the ORF label, with uncertain function. This CDR3 has 18 amino acids. After removal of 0 bases from V and 6 bases from J, the junction contained 10 bases not matched to a gene. CDR3 region: CARSLGLAGGPNSNEQFF. The CDR3 nucleotides read TGTGCCAGAAGCTTGGGCCTAGCGGGGGGGCCGAATAGCAATGAGCAGTTCTTC.

This clone has just a few counts. The rearrangement links TRBV29-1 to TRBJ1-2; D unresolved. Germline assignment: CDR1 SQVTM and CDR2 ANQGSEA. The CDR3 is 11 residues long. Trimming shortened V by 5 bases and J by 4 bases, and 8 bases separated the two germline ends. CDR3 loop: CSVITVYGYTF. The CDR3 bases are TGCAGCGTTATAACAGTCTATGGCTACACCTTC.

J is TRBJ2-3 and V is TRBV13, with TRBD2 identical over 11 bases. Germline-derived CDR1 and CDR2 are PRHDT and FYEKMQ (reference sequence). CDR3 length equals 18 residues. The V gene end was trimmed by 0 bases and the J gene end by 4 bases; junction bases not matched to a gene: 9. CDR3 bases: TGTGCCAGCAGCTTAGGAGTTAGCGGGAGGGCCGTCCCAGATACGCAGTATTTT. Residues: CASSLGVSGRAVPDTQYF.

Only one count was recorded for this clone. The V gene is TRBV24-1, the J gene TRBJ1-2; TRBD1 matches at 7 bases. CDR3 length: 13 amino acids. V was pared by 0 bases and J by 13 bases, with 7 bases of the junction left unmatched. Germline V gene sequence: CDR1 KGHDR, CDR2 SFDVKD. The CDR3 DNA follows: TGTGCCACCAGTGATTTGGGGACAGTCGACCTCACCTTC. This encodes CATSDLGTVDLTF.

The chain links TRBV28 to TRBJ1-5; 8 nucleotides agree with TRBD1. This CDR3 contains 17 residues. V lost 7 bases, J lost 5 bases, and 16 bases stayed unmatched. Germline CDR1 reads MDHEN; CDR2 reads SYDVKM. CDR3 loop: CASTSADRVQVDQPQHF. The CDR3 DNA follows: TGTGCCAGCACCTCTGCGGACAGGGTTCAAGTCGATCAGCCCCAGCATTTT.

The CDR3 DNA sequence: TGTGCCAGCAGCTCCCAGGGGTTAGGGGAGCTGTTTTTT. This sequence encodes CASSSQGLGELFF. This chain joins TRBV5-6 and TRBJ2-2, with D possibly being TRBD1 (6 bases). The CDR3 extends over 13 amino acids. Germline CDR1 and CDR2: SGHDT and YYEEEE. V was cut by 3 bases and J by 8 bases, with 11 bases left in between.

The V call is TRBV3-1 (or the pseudogene TRBV3-2), the J call TRBJ1-2; 8 positions agree with TRBD1. Germline V gene lookup returns CDR1 LGHDT and CDR2 YNNKEL (reference sequence). V gave up 4 bases and J gave up 4 bases; unmatched junction bases: 2. The CDR3 is 13 amino acids. The CDR3 nucleotides read TGTGCCAGCAGCCTTGGACAGGGCTATGGCTACACCTTC. Its protein product is CASSLGQGYGYTF.

The chain uses TRBV5-1 and TRBJ2-2, with TRBD1 identical over 7 bases. The ends lost 3 bases at V and 7 bases at J; junction bases unmatched: 9. Germline CDR1 SGHRS, CDR2 YFSETQ. The CDR3 has 15 amino acids. CDR3 nucleotide sequence: TGCGCCAGCAGCTGGAGGACAGGTACCAGCGGGGAGCTGTTTTTT. Translating gives CASSWRTGTSGELFF.

This clone showed up just a few times. This rearrangement joins TRBV25-1 to TRBJ2-2, with D possibly being TRBD2 (6 bases). From germline, CDR1 is MGHDK and CDR2 SYGVNS. The CDR3 totals 17 residues. Trimming stripped 5 bases from V and 0 bases from J, with 16 bases between. Here the CDR3 reads CASSQVRGGANTGELFF. As DNA, the CDR3 is TGTGCCAGCAGTCAGGTTCGAGGAGGGGCGAACACCGGGGAGCTGTTTTTT.

The chain employs TRBV9 and TRBJ1-1; D perhaps matches TRBD1 (6 bases). CDR1 SGDLS and CDR2 YYNGEE come from the germline V gene. Trimming cost V 3 bases and J 0 bases, with 15 bases left between them. This CDR3 comprises 16 residues. The CDR3 region has the DNA TGTGCCAGCAGCGCCCTACAGGGTCGACTGAACACTGAAGCTTTCTTT. Its protein product is CASSALQGRLNTEAFF.

J is TRBJ1-6 and V is TRBV19, with TRBD1 identical over 7 bases. In germline, CDR1 is LNHDA, CDR2 SQIVND (reference sequence). Trimming removed 6 bases from V and 7 bases from J; junction bases left unmatched: 9. The CDR3 loop spans 15 amino acids. CDR3 sequence: CASSLWDSENSPLHF. In nucleotides, the CDR3 is TGTGCCAGTAGCCTGTGGGACAGCGAAAATTCACCCCTCCACTTT. The entire variable domain, with the rest obtained from reference TRBV19 and TRBJ1-6, is as follows: DGGITQSPKYLFRKEGQNVTLSCEQNLNHDAMYWYRQDPGQGLRLIYYSQIVNDFQKGDIAEGYSVSREKKESFPLTVTSAQKNPTAFYLCASSLWDSENSPLHFGNGTRLTVT.

The genes are TRBV28 and TRBJ1-1; TRBD1 matches 12 bases. The CDR3 is 14 amino acids. Germline V gene data show CDR1 as MDHEN and CDR2 as SYDVKM. Trimming cost V 5 bases and J 6 bases; bases outside gene matches: 4. CDR3 sequence: CASSGTGGPPEAFF. CDR3 DNA sequence: TGTGCCAGCAGTGGGACAGGGGGCCCACCTGAAGCTTTCTTT.

V gene TRBV6-5 combines with J gene TRBJ1-1; a possible D gene is TRBD1 (5 bases). Trimming cost V 8 bases and J 4 bases, with 11 bases left between them. This CDR3 is 12 amino acids long. CDR1 and CDR2 (germline): MNHEY, SVGAGI. The CDR3, as DNA: TGTGCCAGCCGAGGGAGGGGCACTGAAGCTTTCTTT. Translated: CASRGRGTEAFF.